One sample yielded the 22 T cell receptor beta chains listed below, sequenced in a study of blood T cells in healthy people across ages. A second PCR of about 6 to 11 cycles used a sample-barcoded 5' primer and a J-beta primer mix. MiXCR was run by TCRdb on the 5' RACE reads, yielding one entry per CDR3 protein. The sample holds some 860,000 distinct CDR3 sequences, 56% seen once. The source material was blood. The receptors derive from a man between 40 and 49 years old in good health.

The chain has TRBV11-3 and TRBJ2-3, with 7 bases aligning to TRBD1. The germline V gene encodes CDR1 SGHNT and CDR2 YENEEA. The CDR3 is 16 amino acids. V was clipped by 1 base and J by 5 bases; unmatched bases: 9. This chain's CDR3 is CASSLGQGFDGDTQYF. CDR3 DNA: TGTGCCAGCAGCTTAGGACAGGGCTTCGACGGAGATACGCAGTATTTT.

The chain has TRBV6-1 and TRBJ2-7; D call uncertain. With 7 bases removed from V and 7 bases from J, the gap between germline ends came to 11 bases. This CDR3 spans 11 amino acids. Per germline, CDR1 MNHNS and CDR2 SASEGT. The CDR3 DNA reads as TGTGCCAGCACCCCCCTCCGTGAGCAGTACTTC. This translates into CASTPLREQYF.

This clonotype has a single count. This chain uses TRBV4-3 with TRBJ2-5; no definite D call. Germline V CDR1 and CDR2: LGHNA, YSLEER. The CDR3 extends over 15 amino acids. V was cut by 1 base and J by 0 bases, with 9 bases left in between. The CDR3 sequence: CASSQGIGYQETQYF. The DNA for the CDR3 is TGCGCCAGCAGCCAAGGGATCGGGTACCAAGAGACCCAGTACTTC.

This chain links TRBV27 with TRBJ2-5, with TRBD1 as a possible D gene (7 bases). The V end lost 5 bases, the J end lost 11 bases, and 24 bases lay between the germline ends. There are 15 residues in the CDR3. The V gene's germline CDR1 is MNHEY and CDR2 SMNVEV (reference sequence). This CDR3 reads CASSTPGEGAFFQYF. CDR3 nucleotide sequence: TGTGCCAGCAGTACACCGGGAGAGGGGGCGTTTTTTCAGTACTTC.

V is TRBV14 and J is TRBJ2-3; TRBD1 is a possible D gene (5 bases). CDR3 size: 12 residues. Germline values: CDR1 SGHDN, CDR2 FVKESK. V was trimmed by 4 bases and J by 7 bases, leaving 9 bases between them. The CDR3 sequence: CASSRDRNTQYF. As DNA, the CDR3 is TGTGCCAGCAGCCGTGACAGAAATACGCAGTATTTT.

V usage is TRBV7-2 and J usage is TRBJ1-5; 10 nucleotides match TRBD1. V trimming: 6 bases; J trimming: 5 bases; junction bases outside the gene matches: 7. The germline gives CDR1 SGHTA, CDR2 FQGNSA. The CDR3 extends over 15 amino acids. The CDR3 here is CASRVGTGVHQPQHF. Written as DNA, the CDR3 is TGTGCCAGCAGAGTTGGGACAGGGGTGCATCAGCCCCAGCATTTT.

This clonotype showed up just a few times. The V and J genes are TRBV29-1 and TRBJ2-3; D is possibly TRBD1 (5 bases). V was trimmed by 5 bases and J by 2 bases, leaving 8 bases between them. Germline V CDR1 and CDR2: SQVTM, ANQGSEA. CDR3 size: 12 residues. The CDR3 protein is CSVLTDTDTQYF. CDR3 in DNA: TGCAGCGTTCTGACAGACACAGATACGCAGTATTTT.

A single count supports this clonotype. The chain couples TRBV7-9 to TRBJ2-3; 7 bases fit TRBD2. The CDR3 length is 12 residues. V lost 7 bases to trimming and J lost 11 bases; unmatched junction nucleotides: 9. In germline, CDR1 is SEHNR, CDR2 FQNEAQ (reference sequence). CDR3 nucleotides: TGTGCCAGCACCCCTTCGGGGGGAAGGCAGTATTTT. Amino acids: CASTPSGGRQYF.

This clonotype was counted a few times. The chain combines TRBV7-2 with TRBJ2-5; TRBD2 agrees at 12 bases. Germline V lookup: CDR1 SGHTA, CDR2 FQGNSA. The ends lost 5 bases at V and 7 bases at J; junction bases unmatched: 14. The CDR3 spans 17 residues. The CDR3 DNA sequence: TGTGCCAGCAGCCTTAGCACGGCCCCGGGACTAGCGGGGACCCAGTACTTC. Its protein is CASSLSTAPGLAGTQYF.

CDR3 nucleotides: TGTGCCAGCAGTTCGTGGTGGGAAAAGCGGAGACTCTACGAGCAGTACTTC. This gives the protein CASSSWWEKRRLYEQYF. The chain is built from TRBV12-3 or TRBV12-4 and TRBJ2-7; maybe TRBD2 (5 bases). CDR3 length: 17 amino acids. Deletions cut 4 bases from V and 3 bases from J, with 22 bases between.

This rearrangement joins TRBV12-3 or TRBV12-4 to TRBJ2-5, with 8 bases fitting TRBD2. The CDR3 consists of 16 residues. V shed 3 bases, J shed 1 base, and the junction held 7 bases outside the gene matches. The CDR3 coding sequence is TGTGCCAGCAGTTTGTCGGGGGGGCTCCGCCAAGAGACCCAGTACTTC. Encoded protein: CASSLSGGLRQETQYF.

In its sample, this clonotype was seen many times. V is TRBV14 and J is TRBJ2-5; 7 bases line up with TRBD2. The CDR3 contains 14 residues. V lost 4 bases, J lost 3 bases, and 5 bases stayed unmatched. Germline assignment: CDR1 SGHDN and CDR2 FVKESK. The CDR3 sequence: CASSPLAGEETQYF. The CDR3, as DNA: TGTGCCAGCAGCCCTTTGGCGGGGGAAGAGACCCAGTACTTC.

The V call is TRBV20-1, the J call TRBJ2-4; D gene uncertain. Germline CDR1 reads DFQATT; CDR2 reads SNEGSKA (reference sequence). This CDR3 comprises 15 residues. The ends were cut back, 3 bases at V and 8 bases at J, with 20 bases in the middle. The CDR3 region has the DNA TGCAGTGCTAGGGTACTCAGCCAAGGAAAAGACATTCAGTACTTC. Translation gives CSARVLSQGKDIQYF.

This chain links TRBV5-1 with TRBJ2-1; 11 positions match TRBD2. V lost 0 bases to trimming and J lost 5 bases; unmatched junction nucleotides: 10. CDR3 length: 18 amino acids. CDR1 and CDR2 (germline): SGHRS, YFSETQ. As DNA, the CDR3 is TGCGCCAGCAGCTTGGTGCCCCCTAGCGGGAGGATCAACAATGAGCAGTTCTTC. Its protein is CASSLVPPSGRINNEQFF.

The chain combines TRBV7-2 with TRBJ2-3; 12 nucleotides match TRBD2. V dropped 6 bases and J dropped 1; count of bases not matched to a gene: 11. Germline CDR1 SGHTA, CDR2 FQGNSA. The CDR3 totals 18 residues. The CDR3 loop is CASSRKLAGGSGTDTQYF. CDR3 DNA sequence: TGTGCCAGCAGTCGTAAACTAGCGGGAGGCTCTGGCACAGATACGCAGTATTTT.

This clonotype was seen more than once but under ten times. The DNA for the CDR3 is TGCGCCAGCAGCTTACAACCAACTAATGAAAAACTGTTTTTT. Its translation is CASSLQPTNEKLFF. This chain links TRBV5-1 with TRBJ1-4; D is undetermined. Germline V gene data show CDR1 as SGHRS and CDR2 as YFSETQ. Trimming took off 2 bases at V and 0 bases at J, with 5 bases between the two ends. This CDR3 spans 14 amino acids.

CDR3 sequence reads: CASSPTVSIYTDTQYF. In nucleotides, the CDR3 is TGTGCCAGCAGTCCTACAGTCTCTATATACACAGATACGCAGTATTTT. The chain links TRBV27 to TRBJ2-3; D is unclear. V shed 5 bases and J shed 2 bases, with 17 bases lying between them. This CDR3 has 16 residues. Germline lookup yields CDR1 MNHEY and CDR2 SMNVEV (reference sequence).

The rearrangement uses TRBV4-3 and TRBJ1-2; possible D gene TRBD1, 5 bases. The CDR3 has 15 amino acids. Between the trimmed V and J ends, which lost 0 bases and 4 bases, there was a span of 12 bases. The germline V gene encodes CDR1 LGHNA and CDR2 YSLEER. The CDR3 nucleotides read TGCGCCAGCAGCCAAGATGCGAGGCAGGGCTATGGCTACACCTTC. This translates into CASSQDARQGYGYTF.

The rearrangement links TRBV20-1 to TRBJ2-1; maybe TRBD2 (6 bases). Between the trimmed V and J ends, which lost 0 bases and 10 bases, there was a span of 10 bases. This CDR3 comprises 12 residues. From germline, CDR1 is DFQATT and CDR2 SNEGSKA (reference sequence). The DNA for the CDR3 is TGCAGTGCTAGAGAGGGACTGAGGGAGCAGTTCTTC. Translation: CSAREGLREQFF.

The V and J genes are TRBV15 and TRBJ1-2, with 8 bases lining up with TRBD1. CDR1 and CDR2 (germline): LNHNV, YYDKDF (reference sequence). The CDR3 length is 16 residues. V lost 4 bases and J lost 5; bases outside the gene matches: 12. CDR3: CATSTSQPTGDYGYTF. The CDR3 region has the DNA TGTGCCACCAGCACGTCACAGCCGACAGGGGATTATGGCTACACCTTC. Full variable domain (outside the CDR3, taken from reference TRBV15 and TRBJ1-2): DAMVIQNPRYQVTQFGKPVTLSCSQTLNHNVMYWYQQKSSQAPKLLFHYYDKDFNNEADTPDNFQSRRPNTSFCFLDIRSPGLGDTAMYLCATSTSQPTGDYGYTFGSGTRLTVV.

The genes are TRBV6-2 or TRBV6-3 and TRBJ2-7; 8 nucleotides match TRBD1. The CDR3 is made up of 16 amino acids. The J segment lost 3 bases and the V segment lost 2 bases, leaving 9 bases of the junction unmatched. In germline, CDR1 is MNHEY, CDR2 SVGEGT. Written as DNA, the CDR3 is TGTGCCAGCAGTTACGAATTCGGGACAGGTTACTACGAGCAGTACTTC. Protein: CASSYEFGTGYYEQYF.

V and J are TRBV4-1 and TRBJ1-5; the D gene is possibly TRBD1 (5 bases). V lost 0 bases to trimming and J lost 4 bases, with 13 bases between them. The CDR3 has 16 amino acids. CDR1 and CDR2 (germline): MGHRA, YSYEKL. The CDR3 reads CASSQEGNWGNQPQHF. The CDR3 region has the DNA TGCGCCAGCAGCCAAGAAGGGAATTGGGGGAATCAGCCCCAGCATTTT.